This paragraph reports one T cell receptor (beta chain). This clonotype came up a few times. Its target antigen remains unknown. No qualities accompany the bases; no much larger clone lies one base away. The library was produced with 5' RACE. Sequenced on an Illumina HiSeq 2000. Template switching introduced a universal primer binding site; the final cDNA contained a unique molecular identifier, enabling accurate counting of TCR cDNA molecules. Specific primers in the conserved constant-segment region were used to synthesize first-strand cDNA for the TCR alpha and beta chains. Each cDNA library was double barcoded, with a SMART-Mk sample barcode plus Illumina barcodes, to control for contamination. TruSeq adapter sequences, together with Illumina sample barcodes, were added in two successive PCR steps. The TCR alpha and beta cDNA libraries were sequenced on the Illumina HiSeq platform using custom primers. The authors' pipeline ran thus. Unique molecular identifiers were extracted from raw reads with MiGEC, and CDR3 positions were determined with MiXCR. For each individual, recombination models were inferred using an EM algorithm with the repgenHMM and IGoR tools. The analysis of shared clonotypes was done with the tcR package in R, with sharing normalized by the product of cloneset sizes. To study raw recombination free of thymic and clonal selection effects, out-of-frame nonproductive sequences were analyzed. TCRdb trimmed public reads at Q25 via fastp, called clones via MiXCR and kept in-frame beta chains. CDR3 protein duplicates are merged, each entry listing the most common genes and DNA. The V and J calls and clone size come from TCRdb's table, not from the authors' own analysis. Recorded for this sample are approximately 500,000 distinct CDR3 sequences; 13% to 15% of them occurred a single time. 0.44% of the sample belongs to the ten largest clones.

At the junction V is shortened by 6 bases and J by 12 bases, with 17 bases in between. Including cysteine and phenylalanine, the CDR3 has 12 amino acids. Left in the record is the CDR3 DNA by itself, 36 bases read in frame from the first base. CDR1 and CDR2, per the germline V gene, are MDHEN and SYDVKM. All donors were healthy Caucasians. Three pairs of female monozygotic twins, all aged 18 to 29 years, made up the twin cohort. Positive isolation kits from Invitrogen were used to isolate CD4+ and CD8+ T cell populations. This sample was taken from a study of identical twins (dated by TCRdb to about 2016). The study in broad terms: To test whether fetal clonotypes persist, the study used deep sequencing on TCR alpha and beta repertoires from monozygotic twins, unrelated adults of various ages, and cord blood. To rule out contamination, the twin experiments were replicated at different times with different library preparation protocols. Study-wide findings and limitations: In beta out-of-frame sequences, excess twin sharing was weaker, because having fewer shared sequences lowered the signal-to-noise ratio. Out-of-frame TCR alpha sharing in monozygotic twins was systematically underestimated by recombination models, whereas sharing between unrelated individuals was in agreement with the recombination models. Compared with coincidental sharing between unrelated individuals, out-of-frame TCR alpha sequences shared between twins showed an excess of sequences with low generation probability. Because the same donors could not be followed over many years, the conclusions relied on cross-sectional statistical analysis. Fewer insertions were carried by abundant cord blood beta clonotypes; a weaker similar trend was observed in young adult naive repertoires, while no such trend was observed in memory repertoires. Invariant T cells such as MAIT and iNKT could partly confound zero-insertion analyses, though diverse VJ usage argued against this for most clonotypes.

These records were also assigned to another study, of yellow fever vaccine responses in identical twins. Reported in the second study: According to the authors, in identical twins the way T cells responded to vaccination appeared partly convergent and partly personalized. Focusing on identical twins, the study followed the T cell clones that responded to the vaccine, and did so with precision.

The chain joins TRBV28 to TRBJ2-5; a tentative D match to TRBD1 spans 6 bases. The sequencing sample was made of CD4+ T cells sorted from blood. The TCR comes from a woman aged 18-35 years in good health. In nucleotides, the sequence is TGTGCCAGCAGAGGGGGAAGGGGACCAGAGTACTTC. Protein translation: CASRGGRGPEYF.